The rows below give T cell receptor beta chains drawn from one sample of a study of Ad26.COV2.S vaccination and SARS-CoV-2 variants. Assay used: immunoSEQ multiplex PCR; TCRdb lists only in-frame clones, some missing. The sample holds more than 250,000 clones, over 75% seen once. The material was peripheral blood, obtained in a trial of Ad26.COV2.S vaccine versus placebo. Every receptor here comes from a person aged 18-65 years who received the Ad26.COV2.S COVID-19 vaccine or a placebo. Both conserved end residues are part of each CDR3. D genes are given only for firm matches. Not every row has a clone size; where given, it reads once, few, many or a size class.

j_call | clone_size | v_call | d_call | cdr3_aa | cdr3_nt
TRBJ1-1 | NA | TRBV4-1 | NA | CASSQTASKNTEAFF | TGCGCCAGCAGTCAAACAGCCTCGAAGAACACTGAAGCTTTCTTT
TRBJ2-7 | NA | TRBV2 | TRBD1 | CASTVGQARPEYF | TGTGCCAGCACTGTCGGACAGGCCCGCCCCGAGTACTTC
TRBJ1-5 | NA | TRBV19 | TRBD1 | CASSIETGGVQPQHF | TGTGCCAGTAGTATTGAGACAGGGGGCGTTCAGCCCCAGCATTTT
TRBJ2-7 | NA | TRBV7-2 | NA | CASSEGPVYEQYF | TGTGCCAGCAGCGAAGGACCGGTCTACGAGCAGTACTTC
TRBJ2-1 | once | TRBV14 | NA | CASSHPSRYLSRPYNEQFF | TGTGCCAGCAGCCACCCCAGCAGGTATCTCTCCAGGCCCTACAATGAGCAGTTCTTC
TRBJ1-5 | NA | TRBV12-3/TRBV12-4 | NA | CASSFIGNQPQHF | TGTGCCAGCAGTTTCATAGGCAATCAGCCCCAGCATTTT
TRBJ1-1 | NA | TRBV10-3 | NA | CAISDLTDRGAEAFF | TGTGCCATCAGTGATTTGACGGATCGTGGAGCCGAAGCTTTCTTT
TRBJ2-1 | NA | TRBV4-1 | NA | CASSASAEISYNEQFF | TGCGCCAGCAGCGCCAGCGCGGAAATTTCCTACAATGAGCAGTTCTTC
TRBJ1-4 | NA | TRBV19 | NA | CASSMGGFWIASEKLFF | TGTGCCAGTAGTATGGGGGGTTTTTGGATTGCCTCTGAAAAACTGTTTTTT
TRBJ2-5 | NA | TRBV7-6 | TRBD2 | CASSLGIGTRPQETQYF | TGTGCCAGCAGCTTAGGGATCGGGACTAGGCCCCAAGAGACCCAGTACTTC
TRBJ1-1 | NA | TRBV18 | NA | CASSPQESDTEAFF | TGTGCCAGCTCACCTCAGGAATCCGACACTGAAGCTTTCTTT
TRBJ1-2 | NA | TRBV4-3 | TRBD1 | CASSQDDRGNYGYTF | TGCGCCAGCAGCCAAGATGACAGGGGTAACTATGGCTACACCTTC
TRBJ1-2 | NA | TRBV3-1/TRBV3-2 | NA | CASSQDEGANYGYTF | TGTGCCAGCAGCCAAGATGAAGGAGCTAACTATGGCTACACCTTC
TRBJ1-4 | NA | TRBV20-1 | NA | CSVRVGEKLFF | TGCAGTGTCAGGGTAGGCGAAAAACTGTTTTTT
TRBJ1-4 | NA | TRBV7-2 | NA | CASSLRGDTRNEKLFF | TGTGCCAGCAGCTTAAGGGGGGACACCCGTAATGAAAAACTGTTTTTT
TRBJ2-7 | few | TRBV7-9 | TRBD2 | CASSLVSGGRAHEQYF | TGTGCCAGCAGCTTAGTGTCTGGCGGGAGAGCCCACGAGCAGTACTTC
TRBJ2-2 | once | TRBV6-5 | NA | CASSYVRQGGTGELFF | TGTGCCAGCAGTTACGTGAGGCAGGGGGGCACCGGGGAGCTGTTTTTT
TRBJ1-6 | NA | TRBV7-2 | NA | CASSAYNSPLHF | TGTGCCAGCAGCGCGTATAATTCACCCCTCCACTTT
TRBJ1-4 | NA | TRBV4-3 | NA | CASSQEDPRGLANEKLFF | TGCGCCAGCAGCCAGGAAGATCCTCGGGGACTTGCTAATGAAAAACTGTTTTTT
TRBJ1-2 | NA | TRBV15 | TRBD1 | CATSTQGEPRQGIYGYTF | TGTGCCACCAGCACCCAGGGGGAACCCCGACAGGGGATATATGGCTACACCTTC
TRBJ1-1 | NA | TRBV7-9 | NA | CASSATETQGEAFF | TGTGCCAGCAGCGCTACGGAGACTCAGGGGGAAGCTTTCTTT
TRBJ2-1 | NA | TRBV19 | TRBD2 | CASGTSSKFF | TGTGCCAGTGGGACTAGCTCAAAGTTCTTC
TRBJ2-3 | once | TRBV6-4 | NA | CASRLERDRTDTQYF | TGTGCCAGCCGACTGGAGCGGGACAGAACAGATACGCAGTATTTT
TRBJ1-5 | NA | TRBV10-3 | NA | CAISESQRSNQPQHF | TGTGCCATCAGTGAGTCACAGAGGAGCAATCAGCCCCAGCATTTT
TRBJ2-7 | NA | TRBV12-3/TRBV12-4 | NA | CASTQTGHEQYF | TGTGCCAGCACCCAAACGGGGCACGAGCAGTACTTC
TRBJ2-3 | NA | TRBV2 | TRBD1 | CASNPTGLRTDTQYF | TGTGCCAGCAACCCGACAGGGCTAAGAACAGATACGCAGTATTTT
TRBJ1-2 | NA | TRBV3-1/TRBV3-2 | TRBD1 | CASSQDRTGGHYGYTF | TGTGCCAGCAGCCAAGATCGGACAGGGGGCCATTATGGCTACACCTTC
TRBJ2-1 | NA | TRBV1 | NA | CTSSPHRDYDYNEQFF | TGCACCAGCAGCCCCCACCGGGACTACGACTACAATGAGCAGTTCTTC
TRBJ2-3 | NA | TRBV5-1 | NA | CASRGDWRRDTQYF | TGCGCCAGCAGGGGAGACTGGCGGCGGGATACGCAGTATTTT
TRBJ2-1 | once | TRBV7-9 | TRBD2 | CASSRYIAGEWDNEQFF | TGTGCCAGCAGCCGTTATATAGCGGGAGAATGGGATAATGAGCAGTTCTTC
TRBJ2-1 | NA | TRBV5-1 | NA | CASSLSGGDNEQFF | TGCGCCAGCAGCTTATCCGGGGGAGACAATGAGCAGTTCTTC
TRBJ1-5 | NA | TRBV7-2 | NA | CASSLVRNNQPQHF | TGTGCCAGCAGCTTAGTACGGAACAATCAGCCCCAGCATTTT
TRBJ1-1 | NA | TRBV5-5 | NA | CASSLWLLTEAFF | TGTGCCAGCAGCTTGTGGTTGTTGACTGAAGCTTTCTTT
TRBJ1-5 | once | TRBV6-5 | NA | CASRLTGSSNQPQHF | TGTGCCAGCAGACTCACAGGGTCGAGCAATCAGCCCCAGCATTTT
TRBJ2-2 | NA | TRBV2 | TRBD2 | CASSERPPGGTGELFF | TGTGCCAGCAGTGAGAGACCGCCGGGAGGCACCGGGGAGCTGTTTTTT
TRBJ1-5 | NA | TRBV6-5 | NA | CASRSYSNQPQHF | TGTGCCAGCAGAAGTTATAGCAATCAGCCCCAGCATTTT
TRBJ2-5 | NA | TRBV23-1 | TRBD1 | CASSPGTGDSLEETQYF | TGCGCCAGCAGCCCCGGGACAGGAGATTCCCTAGAGGAGACCCAGTACTTC
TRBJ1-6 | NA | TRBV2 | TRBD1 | CASSETGKNSPLHF | TGTGCCAGCAGTGAGACAGGGAAAAATTCACCCCTCCACTTT
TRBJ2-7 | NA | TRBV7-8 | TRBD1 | CASSLAGQTYEQYF | TGTGCCAGCAGCTTAGCGGGACAGACCTACGAGCAGTACTTC
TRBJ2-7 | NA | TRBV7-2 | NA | CASSLSSGAASYEQYF | TGTGCCAGCAGCTTATCTTCAGGGGCTGCTTCCTACGAGCAGTACTTC
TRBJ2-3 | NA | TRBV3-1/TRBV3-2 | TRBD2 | CASSLHNLAGGSTDTQYF | TGTGCCAGCAGCCTTCATAACCTAGCGGGGGGGAGCACAGATACGCAGTATTTT
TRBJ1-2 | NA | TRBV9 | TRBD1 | CASSHPGQRLRYGYTF | TGTGCCAGCAGCCATCCGGGACAGAGGTTGCGATATGGCTACACCTTC
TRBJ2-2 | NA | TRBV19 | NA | CASTRGSGELFF | TGTGCCAGTACTCGGGGTTCCGGGGAGCTGTTTTTT
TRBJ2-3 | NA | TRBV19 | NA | CASTGVGPTDTQYF | TGTGCCAGTACCGGGGTTGGACCCACAGATACGCAGTATTTT
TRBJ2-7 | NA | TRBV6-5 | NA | CASSPGSITYEQYF | TGTGCCAGCAGCCCCGGGTCGATTACCTACGAGCAGTACTTC
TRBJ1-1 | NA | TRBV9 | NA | CASSVDGARAEAFF | TGTGCCAGCAGCGTAGACGGGGCCCGGGCTGAAGCTTTCTTT
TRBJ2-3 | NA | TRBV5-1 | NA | CAGRRGQGTDTQYF | TGCGCCGGAAGAAGAGGGCAGGGCACAGATACGCAGTATTTT
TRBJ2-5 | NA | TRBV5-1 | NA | CASSGEWETQYF | TGCGCCAGCAGTGGGGAATGGGAGACCCAGTACTTC